This T cell receptor beta chain was documented in a study of blood T cell repertoires in COVID-19. Study summary: Acute and convalescent COVID-19 specimens originated in the United States, Italy and Spain. PBMCs, B-cell-depleted T cells, or T cells were the source of the cDNA or gDNA that made up the material.

The CDR3 has 14 residues. Germline V gene data show CDR1 as SGHTA and CDR2 as FQGNSA. The junction had 4 bases not matched to a gene; V was cut back by 3 bases and J by 3 bases. The authors' processing: The authors estimated nucleated cell counts from reference gene primer amplification. Clones were sequenced by immunoSEQ multiplex PCR, and TCRdb holds only the in-frame ones, with some missing. Clone size and V and J calls were adopted from that table, with D and trimming inferred from the DNA. The top ten clones hold approximately 5.1% of a sample with 62,000 or so clones, just over 85% of them seen once.

The sequenced material came from peripheral blood. This chain links TRBV7-2 with TRBJ2-7; 8 nucleotides agree with TRBD2. The sequence was collected from a human donor in a cohort sampled during active COVID-19. The CDR3 here is CASSFAAGVYEQYF. The CDR3 DNA reads as TGTGCCAGCAGCTTCGCAGCGGGGGTCTACGAGCAGTACTTC.